The clone carrying this T cell receptor beta chain was picked up a small number of times. Antigen: not known. In the study's own analysis: Between-group CDR3 differences, defined by clinicopathological status, yielded a distant-metastasis classifier for papillary thyroid cancer. MiXCR re-clonotyped the PCR reads for TCRdb. These V and J calls derive from TCRdb rather than the authors' analysis. The sample gives about 56,000 clones, 25% to 35% of which show up once; about 15% is in the top ten. The CDR3 is made up of 16 amino acids. V lost 3 bases, J lost 10 bases, and 14 bases stayed unmatched. CDR1 is MDHEN and CDR2 is SYDVKM in the germline V gene. The data were obtained in a study of metastatic and nonmetastatic thyroid tumors. General study points: Relative to benign nodules, malignant thyroid tumors were reportedly characterized by significantly elevated TCR beta diversity in blood and tumor.

No treatment had been given to any patient before thyroid surgery. Material: blood. The chain joins TRBV28 to TRBJ2-1; 8 bases align to TRBD2. The sequence was obtained from a female donor with papillary thyroid cancer or a benign thyroid nodule (not recorded which). Some clones in this sample may be carry-over from other donors' samples. CDR3 coding DNA: TGTGCCAGCAGTTTGCCGAGCGGGAGCCCCCTATACGAGCAGTTCTTC. Its protein product is CASSLPSGSPLYEQFF.